This TCR beta chain came from a study of regulatory T cells in long-lasting Graves disease. This clonotype was seen many times. CDR3 regions were amplified by Arm-PCR using iRepertoire HTBI primers to build TCR beta libraries. TCRdb called the multiplex PCR reads again in MiXCR, with one record for every CDR3 protein. The data contain under 500,000 distinct CDR3 sequences, less than 25% of them singletons. Looked up from germline, CDR1 is DFQATT and CDR2 is SNEGSKA (reference sequence). This CDR3 contains 14 residues. Trimming removed 6 bases at V and 0 bases at J, with 11 bases between. The time point was: persistent/refractory GD, antithyroid drugs over 5 years with positive TRAb. After RNA was extracted from PBMCs, the TCR library was made from it.

This clonotype originated in a female donor with Graves disease. The input for sequencing was peripheral blood mononuclear cells (PBMCs), taken when the disease was refractory, from a patient treated with antithyroid drugs. V is TRBV20-1 and J is TRBJ1-4; D is undetermined. The CDR3 DNA reads as TGCAGTGCGAGAATACCTGCAACTAATGAAAAACTGTTTTTT. It translates to CSARIPATNEKLFF.